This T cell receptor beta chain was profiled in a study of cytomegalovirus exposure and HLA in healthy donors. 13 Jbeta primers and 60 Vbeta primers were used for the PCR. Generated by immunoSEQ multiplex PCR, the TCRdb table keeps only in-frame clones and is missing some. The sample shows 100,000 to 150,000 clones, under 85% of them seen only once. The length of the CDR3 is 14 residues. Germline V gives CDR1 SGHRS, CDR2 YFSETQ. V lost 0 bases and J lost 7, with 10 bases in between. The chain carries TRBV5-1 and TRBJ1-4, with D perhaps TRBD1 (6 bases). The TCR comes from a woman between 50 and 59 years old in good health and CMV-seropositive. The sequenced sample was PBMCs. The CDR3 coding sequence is TGCGCCAGCAGCTTGGGGGACAACCGTGAAAAACTGTTTTTT. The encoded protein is CASSLGDNREKLFF.